The sequence of this T cell receptor beta chain was determined in a study of blood T cells in healthy people across ages. Every donor provided roughly 10 milliliters of peripheral blood. Isolation yielded PBMCs, at least 7 million per sample, in every case. This clonotype appeared a few times. At one end the junction does not follow the germline gene, possibly because of a read error. The germline V gene encodes CDR1 SGHDT and CDR2 YYEEEE. The CDR3 sequence is 15 residues long. Next came a second PCR, run for about 6 to 12 cycles, which used a sample-barcoded 5' primer along with a J-beta primer mix. TCRdb called the 5' RACE reads again in MiXCR, with one record for every CDR3 protein. In the table there are just over 800,000 distinct CDR3 sequences, 62% of which are singletons.

Sequencing was performed on blood. The chain couples TRBV5-6 to TRBJ2-5, with a tentative D call TRBD1 (6 bases). This receptor was obtained from a man between 25 and 39 years old in good health. The CDR3 bases are TGTGCCAGTAGCTTATACAGGGCGACGGGGGAGACCCAGTACTTC. Amino acids: CASSLYRATGETQYF.